The source of this T cell receptor beta chain is a study of regulatory T cells in long-lasting Graves disease. This clonotype appeared many times. Its antigen is unidentified. General study results and limits: In persistent patients, shared public clonotypes (approximately 3,000) outnumbered those in new patients (around 1,000). Persistent Graves' patients showed less TCR diversity than newly diagnosed ones.

Library construction for TCR beta used iRepertoire HTBI primers and Arm-PCR of CDR3 regions. Source study methods: Segment identification across samples yielded some 63 TRBV and 13 to 15 TRBJ segments. TCRdb ran MiXCR on the multiplex PCR reads and lists one entry per CDR3 protein. For this entry, the V and J calls and clone size follow TCRdb and not the study's own pipeline. The sample yields some 370,000 distinct CDR3 sequences, less than 30% seen once. The time point was: persistent/refractory GD, antithyroid drugs over 5 years with positive TRAb. PBMC-extracted RNA yielded the TCR library. The V gene's germline CDR1 is SQVTM and CDR2 ANQGSEA. Between the trimmed V and J ends, which lost 4 bases and 0 bases, there was a span of 10 bases. The CDR3 is made up of 14 amino acids.

The receptor comes from a woman aged 40 to 50 with Graves disease. The chain carries TRBV29-1 and TRBJ1-5; maybe TRBD1 (6 bases). The input for sequencing was peripheral blood mononuclear cells (PBMCs), taken when the disease was refractory, from a patient treated with antithyroid drugs. CDR3 amino acids: CSVGDTDSNQPQHF. The CDR3 region has the DNA TGCAGCGTTGGGGACACGGATAGCAATCAGCCCCAGCATTTT.